The T cell receptor beta chain described here comes from a study of T cells in Graves' hyperthyroidism and ophthalmopathy. The investigators amplified TCR beta CDR3 regions from RNA transcripts. Primed by the HTBI set, a first-round RT-PCR was run on the TCR CDR3. TCRdb redid the calling of the multiplex PCR reads with MiXCR, one entry per CDR3 protein. This sample has 350,000 to 400,000 distinct CDR3 sequences, with 14% to 15% found just once. This clonotype was sampled from a woman under 40 with Graves' hyperthyroidism. The sequencing input was blood.

The CDR3 reads CASSPNRGRQPQHF. DNA of the CDR3: TGTGCCAGCAGCCCCAACAGGGGGCGGCAGCCCCAGCATTTT. The chain joins TRBV2 to TRBJ1-5, with TRBD1 identical over 9 bases. V was clipped by 6 bases and J by 7 bases; unmatched bases: 7. The V gene's germline CDR1 is SNHLY and CDR2 FYNNEI. CDR3 length: 14 amino acids.